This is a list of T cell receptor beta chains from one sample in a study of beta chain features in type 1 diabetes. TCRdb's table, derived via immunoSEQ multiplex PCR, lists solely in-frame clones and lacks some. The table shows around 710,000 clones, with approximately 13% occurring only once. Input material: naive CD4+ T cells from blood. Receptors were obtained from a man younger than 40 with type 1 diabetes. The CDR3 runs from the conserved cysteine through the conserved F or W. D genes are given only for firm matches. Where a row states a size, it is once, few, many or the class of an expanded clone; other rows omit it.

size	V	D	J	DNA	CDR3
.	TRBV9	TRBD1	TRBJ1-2	TGTGCCAGCAGCCCCCGGACAGGGGTGAACTATGGCTACACCTTC	CASSPRTGVNYGYTF
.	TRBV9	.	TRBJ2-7	TGTGCCAGCAGCGGGGCTGGGGAGCAGTACTTC	CASSGAGEQYF
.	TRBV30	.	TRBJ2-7	TGTGCCTGGAAGGGAGGGGGGGACCCCTACGAGCAGTACTTC	CAWKGGGDPYEQYF
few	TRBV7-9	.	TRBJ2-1	TGTGCCAGCAGCTTATTTCAGGGGAATGAGCAGTTCTTC	CASSLFQGNEQFF
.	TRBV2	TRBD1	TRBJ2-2	TGTGCCAGCAGTGGTCAGGGGGCCGTCACCGGGGAGCTGTTTTTT	CASSGQGAVTGELFF
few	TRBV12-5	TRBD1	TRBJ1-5	TGTGCTAGTGGAGGGGGCCGGGGTAGCAATCAGCCCCAGCATTTT	CASGGGRGSNQPQHF
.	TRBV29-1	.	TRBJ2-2	TGCAGCGGTGGGGCTGGGAACACCGGGGAGCTGTTTTTT	CSGGAGNTGELFF
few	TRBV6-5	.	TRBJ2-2	TGTGCCAGCAGTTACGACAGCTCAGAGACCGGGGAGCTGTTTTTT	CASSYDSSETGELFF
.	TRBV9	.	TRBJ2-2	TGTGCCAGCAGCGTAGGGTCATCGAGAAGCACCGGGGAGCTGTTTTTT	CASSVGSSRSTGELFF
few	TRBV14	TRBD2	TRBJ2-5	TGTGCCAGCAGCCAAGATTGGGGAGGGCGAGAGACCCAGTACTTC	CASSQDWGGRETQYF
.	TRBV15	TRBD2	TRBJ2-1	TGTGCCACCAGCAAAGGCGGGGGGAGCTCCTACAATGAGCAGTTCTTC	CATSKGGGSSYNEQFF
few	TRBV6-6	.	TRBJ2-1	TGTGCCAGCAGAGGAAATGAGCAGTTCTTC	CASRGNEQFF
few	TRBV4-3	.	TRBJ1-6	TGCGCCAGCAGCCAAGATGCAGGGGAGCGATCACCCCTCCACTTT	CASSQDAGERSPLHF
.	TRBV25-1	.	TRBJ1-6	TGTGCCAGCAGTGGAGTGCTCTATAATTCACCCCTCCACTTT	CASSGVLYNSPLHF
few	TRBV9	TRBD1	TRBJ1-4	TGTGCCAGCAGCACGTGGACAGGGGAGAATGAAAAACTGTTTTTT	CASSTWTGENEKLFF
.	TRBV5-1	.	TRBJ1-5	TGCGCCAGCAGCTTGTTGGCACGGGACCCCCTAACCTATAGCAATCAGCCCCAGCATTTT	CASSLLARDPLTYSNQPQHF
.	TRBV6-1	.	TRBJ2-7	TGTGCCAGCAGTGAGGGGGGGACAGGTTCCTACGAGCAGTACTTC	CASSEGGTGSYEQYF
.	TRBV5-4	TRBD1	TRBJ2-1	TGTGCCAGCAGTGTGGGACAGAAAAGCTACAATGAGCAGTTCTTC	CASSVGQKSYNEQFF
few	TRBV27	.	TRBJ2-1	TGTGCCAGCAGTTTATACGGGCACAATGAGCAGTTCTTC	CASSLYGHNEQFF
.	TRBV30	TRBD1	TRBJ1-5	TGTGCCTGGAGTATGACAGGGGCAGGCAATCAGCCCCAGCATTTT	CAWSMTGAGNQPQHF
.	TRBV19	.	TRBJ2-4	TGTGCCAGTAGTATACGGAGGGGGGACAAAAACATTCAGTACTTC	CASSIRRGDKNIQYF
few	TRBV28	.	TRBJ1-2	TGTGCCAGCAGTTTACACAATGTTCGTGGCTACACCTTC	CASSLHNVRGYTF
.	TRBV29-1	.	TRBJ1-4	TGCAGCGCCTCGGGGGCGGGATATGAAAAACTGTTTTTT	CSASGAGYEKLFF
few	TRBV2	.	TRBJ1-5	TGTGCCAGCAGTGTCAGGCCCGAGACCCAGCATTTT	CASSVRPETQHF